These 25 T cell receptor beta chains were sequenced from one sample in a study of blood T cell repertoires in COVID-19. Generated by immunoSEQ multiplex PCR, the TCRdb table keeps only in-frame clones and is missing some. The sample shows 150,000 to 200,000 clones, 81% of them seen only once. Sequences were obtained from peripheral blood. The receptors stem from a man aged 55-75 years with active or convalescent COVID-19.

The chain employs TRBV18 and TRBJ2-5; the match to TRBD1 covers 7 bases. CDR1 and CDR2 (germline): KGHSH, LQKENI. J lost 3 bases, V lost 3 bases, and 4 bases had no gene match. This CDR3 spans 14 amino acids. CDR3 in DNA: TGTGCCAGCTCACCCCGACAGGGCGAAGAGACCCAGTACTTC. As protein: CASSPRQGEETQYF.

The chain combines TRBV10-3 with TRBJ2-2; TRBD1 agrees at 7 bases. Trimming removed 4 bases from V and 4 bases from J; junction bases left unmatched: 3. Per germline, CDR1 ENHRY and CDR2 SYGVKD. The CDR3 loop spans 14 amino acids. The CDR3 here is CAISGRDSTGELFF. The CDR3 DNA follows: TGTGCCATCAGTGGCCGGGACAGCACCGGGGAGCTGTTTTTT.

The V call is TRBV28, the J call TRBJ1-3; D is unclear. The V gene's germline CDR1 is MDHEN and CDR2 SYDVKM. There are 15 residues in the CDR3. Trimming cost V 5 bases and J 0 bases, with 11 bases left between them. CDR3 sequence reads: CASSPGLVSGNTIYF. The CDR3 DNA reads TGTGCCAGCAGTCCCGGACTTGTCTCTGGAAACACCATATATTTT.

This clone was detected only a few times. The rearrangement joins TRBV29-1 to TRBJ1-1; maybe TRBD1 (5 bases). There are 12 residues in the CDR3. Germline values: CDR1 SQVTM, CDR2 ANQGSEA. V was cut by 7 bases and J by 6 bases, with 15 bases left in between. The CDR3, as DNA: TGCAGCGGAAGGTCTGGGGCACCTGAAGCTTTCTTT. Its protein product is CSGRSGAPEAFF.

The chain links TRBV28 to TRBJ2-7; 10 bases match TRBD2. Germline trimming cut 7 bases from V and 7 bases from J; bases unmatched to any gene: 19. The CDR3 runs to 17 residues. In germline, CDR1 is MDHEN, CDR2 SYDVKM. The chain's CDR3 is CASKTPGALAGRGEQYF. CDR3 nucleotide sequence: TGTGCCAGCAAAACCCCCGGGGCACTAGCGGGACGAGGGGAGCAGTACTTC. Drawing the rest from reference TRBV28 and TRBJ2-7, the complete variable domain is DVKVTQSSRYLVKRTGEKVFLECVQDMDHENMFWYRQDPGLGLRLIYFSYDVKMKEKGDIPEGYSVSREKKERFSLILESASTNQTSMYLCASKTPGALAGRGEQYFGPGTRLTVT.

This chain joins TRBV19 and TRBJ1-5, with a possible D match to TRBD1 (5 bases). The germline V and J ends were trimmed by 5 bases and 3 bases, with 14 bases remaining between them. The CDR3 length is 15 residues. Germline V gene sequence: CDR1 LNHDA, CDR2 SQIVND (reference sequence). CDR3 loop: CASSQGDSNNQPQHF. The CDR3 DNA follows: TGTGCCAGTAGTCAAGGGGACTCGAACAATCAGCCCCAGCATTTT.

The gene calls are TRBV24-1 and TRBJ1-5; 9 bases fit TRBD1. The CDR3 is 13 residues long. J lost 6 bases, V lost 6 bases, and 2 bases had no gene match. Per the germline V gene, CDR1 is KGHDR and CDR2 is SFDVKD. This chain's CDR3 is CATSTGGGQPQHF. The CDR3 DNA reads TGTGCCACCAGTACAGGGGGCGGTCAGCCCCAGCATTTT.

V and J are TRBV5-1 and TRBJ1-1; 7 nucleotides align to TRBD1. Germline values: CDR1 SGHRS, CDR2 YFSETQ. Trimming cost V 5 bases and J 0 bases; bases outside gene matches: 4. The CDR3 spans 14 residues. In DNA, the CDR3 is TGCGCCAGCAGAGAACAGGGGATGAACACTGAAGCTTTCTTT. Protein product: CASREQGMNTEAFF.

This clone was observed once. This chain uses TRBV2 with TRBJ2-3; TRBD2 agrees at 9 bases. Germline V CDR1 and CDR2: SNHLY, FYNNEI. The CDR3 runs 14 residues. With 6 bases clipped from V and 0 bases from J, the junction kept 1 base outside the gene matches. The DNA of the CDR3 is TGTGCCAGCAGGCGGGGGGGAAGCACAGATACGCAGTATTTT. This codes for CASRRGGSTDTQYF.

As for this clone: The junction shows a germline mismatch at one end, possibly a read error. The chain is built from TRBV6-5 and TRBJ2-7; D is undetermined. In germline, CDR1 is MNHEY, CDR2 SVGAGI. The CDR3 covers 10 residues. The CDR3 sequence: CASRTHNPIF. The CDR3 DNA follows: TGTGCCAGCAGGACTCACAACCCCATCTTC.

The chain has TRBV7-2 and TRBJ2-1; tentatively, D is TRBD2 (5 bases). The V gene lost 1 base and the J gene lost 6 bases, with 7 bases spanning the gap. CDR3 length equals 13 residues. The germline gives CDR1 SGHTA, CDR2 FQGNSA. In nucleotides, the CDR3 is TGTGCCAGCAGCTTAGGTAGCGTCAATGAGCAGTTCTTC. Translation gives CASSLGSVNEQFF. Looking up the rest from reference TRBV7-2 and TRBJ2-1 gives the full variable domain: GAGVSQSPSNKVTEKGKDVELRCDPISGHTALYWYRQSLGQGLEFLIYFQGNSAPDKSGLPSDRFSAERTGGSVSTLTIQRTQQEDSAVYLCASSLGSVNEQFFGPGTRLTVL.

This clone was counted a few times. The rearrangement uses TRBV4-1 and TRBJ2-3; TRBD2 matches 12 bases. Losses at the gene ends were 3 bases for V and 4 bases for J; bases not matched to a gene: 5. This CDR3 contains 16 residues. CDR1 MGHRA and CDR2 YSYEKL come from the germline V gene. CDR3 region: CASSHVLAGGADTQYF. The DNA of the CDR3 is TGCGCCAGCAGCCATGTACTAGCGGGAGGTGCAGATACGCAGTATTTT.

The chain has TRBV15 and TRBJ1-2; D is possibly TRBD1 (5 bases). The CDR3 spans 15 residues. Germline assignment: CDR1 LNHNV and CDR2 YYDKDF (reference sequence). The germline V and J ends were trimmed by 3 bases and 0 bases, with 11 bases remaining between them. The CDR3 nucleotides are TGTGCCACCAGCAGGGACATTAAAGCTAACTATGGCTACACCTTC. This encodes CATSRDIKANYGYTF.

The chain employs TRBV14 and TRBJ1-2; perhaps TRBD1 as D (5 bases). Germline V lookup: CDR1 SGHDN, CDR2 FVKESK. The CDR3 contains 15 residues. With 4 bases removed from V and 2 bases from J, the gap between germline ends came to 14 bases. The CDR3 nucleotides are TGTGCCAGCAGCCTATACCAGGGTCTCAACTATGGCTACACCTTC. Protein: CASSLYQGLNYGYTF.

This chain uses TRBV7-2 with TRBJ2-3; 10 bases are a match to TRBD2. After removal of 5 bases from V and 2 bases from J, the junction contained 4 bases not matched to a gene. Germline V gene lookup returns CDR1 SGHTA and CDR2 FQGNSA. There are 15 residues in the CDR3. The CDR3 is CASSRTSGFTDTQYF. DNA of the CDR3: TGTGCCAGCAGCCGGACTAGCGGTTTCACAGATACGCAGTATTTT.

The genes are TRBV5-5 and TRBJ2-5; 13 nucleotides match TRBD2. The germline V gene encodes CDR1 SGHKS and CDR2 YYEKEE (reference sequence). The CDR3 has 14 residues. The junction had 7 bases not matched to a gene; V was cut back by 4 bases and J by 10 bases. CDR3 nucleotides: TGTGCCAGCAGCATCGGACTAGCGGGGGTTGTCCAGTACTTC. Translated, it gives CASSIGLAGVVQYF.

The J gene is TRBJ1-1, the V gene TRBV20-1, with D tentatively TRBD1 (5 bases). Germline CDR1 is DFQATT and CDR2 is SNEGSKA (reference sequence). The CDR3 runs to 11 residues. Trimming cost V 5 bases and J 4 bases, with 8 bases left between them. The CDR3 coding sequence is TGCAGTGCTGACAGATCCACTGAAGCTTTCTTT. Translating gives CSADRSTEAFF.

The gene calls are TRBV6-2 or TRBV6-3 and TRBJ2-5; 14 bases fit TRBD2. CDR1 is MNHEY and CDR2 is SVGEGT in the germline V gene. This CDR3 contains 16 residues. V lost 2 bases to trimming and J lost 5 bases; unmatched junction nucleotides: 4. The CDR3 region is CASSYPTSGRDETQYF. The CDR3 DNA reads TGTGCCAGCAGTTACCCGACTAGCGGGAGGGACGAGACCCAGTACTTC.

The chain is built from TRBV4-2 and TRBJ2-1; 12 nucleotides agree with TRBD2. Trimming removed 2 bases from V and 12 bases from J; junction bases left unmatched: 14. The CDR3 length is 17 residues. Germline assignment: CDR1 LGHNA and CDR2 YNFKEQ. The CDR3 coding sequence is TGTGCCAGCAGCCAACACGACCTGGGACTAGCGGGTGCAGGGCAGTTCTTC. Residues: CASSQHDLGLAGAGQFF.

The chain links TRBV3-1 (or the pseudogene TRBV3-2) to TRBJ1-1, with 8 bases lining up with TRBD1. This CDR3 comprises 15 residues. Trimming cost V 5 bases and J 1 base; bases outside gene matches: 6. Germline CDR1 is LGHDT and CDR2 is YNNKEL (reference sequence). Here the CDR3 reads CASSEHGQGNTEAFF. The CDR3 DNA follows: TGTGCCAGCAGCGAACATGGACAGGGGAACACTGAAGCTTTCTTT.

The chain joins TRBV19 to TRBJ1-1, with D uncertain. Germline V CDR1 and CDR2: LNHDA, SQIVND (reference sequence). The CDR3 consists of 15 residues. The ends were cut back, 1 base at V and 4 bases at J, with 13 bases in the middle. CDR3 coding DNA: TGTGCCAGTAGTATAGGAGGGAGGGCTGGCACTGAAGCTTTCTTT. As protein: CASSIGGRAGTEAFF.

The genes are TRBV14 and TRBJ2-1, with 8 bases matching TRBD2. The CDR3 sequence is 19 residues long. The germline V gene encodes CDR1 SGHDN and CDR2 FVKESK. With 0 bases clipped from V and 7 bases from J, the junction kept 17 bases outside the gene matches. The CDR3 region has the DNA TGTGCCAGCAGCCAAGAAGTCCCGGGACTAGTTTCTGAATTAAATGAGCAGTTCTTC. Its translation is CASSQEVPGLVSELNEQFF. The full variable domain, with the rest looked up from reference TRBV14 and TRBJ2-1, is EAGVTQFPSHSVIEKGQTVTLRCDPISGHDNLYWYRRVMGKEIKFLLHFVKESKQDESGMPNNRFLAERTGGTYSTLKVQPAELEDSGVYFCASSQEVPGLVSELNEQFFGPGTRLTVL.

This chain connects TRBV19 to TRBJ2-5; 7 bases match TRBD1. The trim removed 6 bases at V and 9 bases at J, leaving 10 bases unmatched. The CDR3 covers 13 residues. Germline CDR1 LNHDA, CDR2 SQIVND (reference sequence). CDR3 sequence (DNA): TGTGCCAGTAGCCCGGGCCTCACAGGGGCCCAGTACTTC. Translated, it gives CASSPGLTGAQYF.

The genes are TRBV5-1 and TRBJ1-4; 9 bases align to TRBD1. The CDR3 spans 15 residues. Trimming at V came to 4 bases and at J to 6 bases, leaving 7 bases not matched to a gene. Germline loops: CDR1 SGHRS, CDR2 YFSETQ. CDR3 amino acids: CASSQTGGPDEKLFF. The CDR3 coding sequence is TGCGCCAGCAGCCAAACAGGGGGCCCGGATGAAAAACTGTTTTTT.

This clone was observed a single time. CDR3 coding DNA: TGTGCCAGCTCACAGACAGGGGTGGAGGAAAAACTGTTTTTT. It translates to CASSQTGVEEKLFF. The chain couples TRBV18 to TRBJ1-4; TRBD1 aligns across 8 bases. The CDR3 totals 14 residues. J was trimmed by 8 bases and V by 4 bases; bases with no gene match: 6. Germline CDR1 and CDR2: KGHSH and LQKENI.